This T cell receptor (beta chain) emerged from a study of Graves' ophthalmopathy and Graves' hyperthyroidism. This clonotype was recorded many times. For donors with ophthalmopathy, the disease showed moderate-to-severe activity, reached CAS ≥3 and NOSPECS ≥4, and had lasted under 3 months. PBMCs came from over 9.5 ml of fresh peripheral blood. TCR beta CDR3 regions were amplified from RNA transcripts. The first round was an RT-PCR with HTBI primers, and the second round was a multiplex PCR. TCRdb independently ran MiXCR on the multiplex PCR reads; one entry per CDR3 protein. Among over 450,000 distinct CDR3 sequences, about an eighth were seen once, and the ten largest hold 9.5% to 10%. This receptor was obtained from a woman aged 25 to 39 with Graves' ophthalmopathy. Sample: blood.

CDR3 sequence: CAWSPGSSTVATEAFF. CDR3 nucleotide sequence: TGTGCCTGGAGTCCCGGGTCCTCGACAGTTGCCACTGAAGCTTTCTTT. This rearrangement joins TRBV30 to TRBJ1-1; D may be TRBD1 (5 bases). The germline CDR1 and CDR2 sequences are GTSNPN and SVGIG (reference sequence). V was shortened by 2 bases and J by 4 bases, with 20 bases between the two germline ends. This CDR3 region has 16 residues.